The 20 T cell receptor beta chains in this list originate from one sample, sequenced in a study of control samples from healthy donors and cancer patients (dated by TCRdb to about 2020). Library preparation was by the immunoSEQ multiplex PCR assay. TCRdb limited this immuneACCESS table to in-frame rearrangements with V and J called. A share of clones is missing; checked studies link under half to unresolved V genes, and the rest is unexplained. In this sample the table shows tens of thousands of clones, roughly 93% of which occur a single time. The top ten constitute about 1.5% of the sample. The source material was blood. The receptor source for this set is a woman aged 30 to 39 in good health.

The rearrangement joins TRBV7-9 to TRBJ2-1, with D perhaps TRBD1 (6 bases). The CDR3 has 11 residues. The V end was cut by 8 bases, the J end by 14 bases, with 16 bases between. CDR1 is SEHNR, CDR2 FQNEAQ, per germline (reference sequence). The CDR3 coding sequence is TGTGCCAGCGCAGAATTAGAGGGGGAGTTCTTC. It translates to CASAELEGEFF. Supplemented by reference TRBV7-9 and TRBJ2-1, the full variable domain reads DTGVSQNPRHKITKRGQNVTFRCDPISEHNRLYWYRQTLGQGPEFLTYFQNEAQLEKSRLLSDRFSAERPKGSFSTLEIQRTEQGDSAMYLCASAELEGEFFGPGTRLTVL.

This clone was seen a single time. The CDR3 nucleotides read TGTGCTAGTGGGACAGGGCCAGAGACCCAGTACTTC. It yields the protein CASGTGPETQYF. The genes are TRBV12-5 and TRBJ2-5; 7 bases fit TRBD1. The ends lost 6 bases at V and 4 bases at J; junction bases unmatched: 2. Germline CDR1 is LGHNT and CDR2 is FRNRAP. The CDR3 runs 12 residues.

The CDR3 DNA is TGTGCCAGTAGTCTGACTAGCACAGATACGCAGTATTTT. Encoded protein: CASSLTSTDTQYF. The chain combines TRBV19 with TRBJ2-3; D not certain. The CDR3 is 13 amino acids. Germline CDR1 is LNHDA and CDR2 is SQIVND (reference sequence). The V gene lost 5 bases and the J gene lost 0 bases, with 6 bases spanning the gap. The whole variable domain, remainder taken from reference TRBV19 and TRBJ2-3, is DGGITQSPKYLFRKEGQNVTLSCEQNLNHDAMYWYRQDPGQGLRLIYYSQIVNDFQKGDIAEGYSVSREKKESFPLTVTSAQKNPTAFYLCASSLTSTDTQYFGPGTRLTVL.

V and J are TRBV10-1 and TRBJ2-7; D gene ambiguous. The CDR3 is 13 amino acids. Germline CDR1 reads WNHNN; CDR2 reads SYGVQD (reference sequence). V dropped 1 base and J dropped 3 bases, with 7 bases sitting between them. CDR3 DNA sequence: TGCGCCAGCAGTGAGTATGTCCACTACGAGCAGTACTTC. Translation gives CASSEYVHYEQYF.

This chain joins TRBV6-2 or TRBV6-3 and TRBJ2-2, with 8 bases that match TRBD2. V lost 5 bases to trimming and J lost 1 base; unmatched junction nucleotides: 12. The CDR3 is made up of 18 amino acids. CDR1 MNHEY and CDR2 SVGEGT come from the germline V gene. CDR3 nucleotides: TGTGCCAGCAGTACGGTTGCCGTACTAGCGGAGAACACCGGGGAGCTGTTTTTT. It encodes CASSTVAVLAENTGELFF.

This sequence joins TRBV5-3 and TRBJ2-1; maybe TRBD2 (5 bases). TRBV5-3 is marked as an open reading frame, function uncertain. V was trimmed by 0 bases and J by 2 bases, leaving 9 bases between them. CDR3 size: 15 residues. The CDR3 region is CARSLAPGTYNEQFF. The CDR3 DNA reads TGTGCCAGAAGCTTGGCGCCGGGAACCTACAATGAGCAGTTCTTC.

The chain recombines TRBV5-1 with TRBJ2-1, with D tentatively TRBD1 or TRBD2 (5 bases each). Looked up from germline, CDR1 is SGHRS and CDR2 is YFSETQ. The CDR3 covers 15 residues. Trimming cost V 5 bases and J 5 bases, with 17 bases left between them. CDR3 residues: CASSSTGATDNEQFF. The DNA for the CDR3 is TGCGCCAGCAGTTCAACCGGGGCAACGGACAATGAGCAGTTCTTC.

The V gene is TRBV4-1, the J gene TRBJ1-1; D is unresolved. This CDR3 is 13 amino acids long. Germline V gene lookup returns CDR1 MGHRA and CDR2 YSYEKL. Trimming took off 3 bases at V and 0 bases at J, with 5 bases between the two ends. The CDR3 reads CASSHPLNTEAFF. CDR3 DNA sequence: TGCGCCAGCAGCCATCCCCTGAACACTGAAGCTTTCTTT.

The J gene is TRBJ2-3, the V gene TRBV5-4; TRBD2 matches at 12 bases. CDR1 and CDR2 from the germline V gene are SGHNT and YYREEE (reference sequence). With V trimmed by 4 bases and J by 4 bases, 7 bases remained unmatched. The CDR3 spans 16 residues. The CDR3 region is CASSGLAGGPADTQYF. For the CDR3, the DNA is TGTGCCAGCAGCGGGCTAGCGGGAGGGCCAGCAGATACGCAGTATTTT.

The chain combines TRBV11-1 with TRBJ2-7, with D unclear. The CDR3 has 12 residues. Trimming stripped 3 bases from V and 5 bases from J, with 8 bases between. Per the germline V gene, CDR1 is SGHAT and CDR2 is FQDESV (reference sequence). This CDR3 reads CASSLGSDEQYF. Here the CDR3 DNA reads TGTGCCAGCAGCTTGGGGTCTGACGAGCAGTACTTC.

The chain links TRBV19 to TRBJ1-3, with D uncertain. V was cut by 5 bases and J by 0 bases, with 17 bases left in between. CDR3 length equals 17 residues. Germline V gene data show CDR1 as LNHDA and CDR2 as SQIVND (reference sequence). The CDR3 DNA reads TGTGCCAGTAGTTCAGGAGTGGATACCAGCTCTGGAAACACCATATATTTT. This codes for CASSSGVDTSSGNTIYF.

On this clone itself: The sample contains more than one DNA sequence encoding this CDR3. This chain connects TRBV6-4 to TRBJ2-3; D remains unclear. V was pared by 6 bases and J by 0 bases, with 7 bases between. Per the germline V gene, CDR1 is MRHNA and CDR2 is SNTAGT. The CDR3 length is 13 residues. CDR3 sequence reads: CASSGSSTDTQYF. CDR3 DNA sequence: TGTGCCAGCAGCGGTAGTAGCACAGATACGCAGTATTTT.

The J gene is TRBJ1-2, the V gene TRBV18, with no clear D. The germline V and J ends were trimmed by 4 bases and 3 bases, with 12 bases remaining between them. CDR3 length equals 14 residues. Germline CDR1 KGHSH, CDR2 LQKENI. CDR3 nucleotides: TGTGCCAGCTCACAAGGCAGTAAACACTATGGCTACACCTTC. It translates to CASSQGSKHYGYTF.

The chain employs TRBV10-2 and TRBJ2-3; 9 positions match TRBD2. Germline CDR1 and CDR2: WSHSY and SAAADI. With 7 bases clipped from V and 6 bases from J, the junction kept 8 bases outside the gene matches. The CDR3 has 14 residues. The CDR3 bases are TGCGCCAGCACTGGTAGCGGGGGCATCGATACGCAGTATTTT. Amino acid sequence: CASTGSGGIDTQYF.

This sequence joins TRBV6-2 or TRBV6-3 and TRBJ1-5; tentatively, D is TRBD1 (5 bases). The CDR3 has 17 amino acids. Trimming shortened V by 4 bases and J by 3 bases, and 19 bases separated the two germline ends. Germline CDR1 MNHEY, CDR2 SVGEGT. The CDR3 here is CASSSPGQKIHNQPQHF. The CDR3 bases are TGTGCCAGCAGTTCGCCCGGACAAAAAATCCACAATCAGCCCCAGCATTTT.

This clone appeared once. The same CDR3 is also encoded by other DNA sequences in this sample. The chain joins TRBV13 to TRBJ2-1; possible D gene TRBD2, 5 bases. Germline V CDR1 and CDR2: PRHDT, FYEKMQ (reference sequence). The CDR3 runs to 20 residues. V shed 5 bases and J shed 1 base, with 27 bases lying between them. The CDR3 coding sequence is TGTGCCAGCAGCCCCCGAACGTCCCTGTTAACTAGTGTGTCCTACAATGAGCAGTTCTTC. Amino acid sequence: CASSPRTSLLTSVSYNEQFF.

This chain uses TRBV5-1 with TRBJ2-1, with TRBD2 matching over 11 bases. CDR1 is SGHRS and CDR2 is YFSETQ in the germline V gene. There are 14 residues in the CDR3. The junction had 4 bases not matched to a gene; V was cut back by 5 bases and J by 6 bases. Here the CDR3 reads CASRMTSGINEQFF. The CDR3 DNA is TGCGCCAGCAGGATGACTAGCGGGATCAATGAGCAGTTCTTC.

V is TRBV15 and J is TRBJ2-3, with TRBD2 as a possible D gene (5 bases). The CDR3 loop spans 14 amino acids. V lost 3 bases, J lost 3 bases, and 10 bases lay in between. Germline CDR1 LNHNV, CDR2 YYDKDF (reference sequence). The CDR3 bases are TGTGCCACCAGCAGGGCTAGCAGAACAGATACGCAGTATTTT. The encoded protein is CATSRASRTDTQYF. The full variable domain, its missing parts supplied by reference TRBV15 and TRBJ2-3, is DAMVIQNPRYQVTQFGKPVTLSCSQTLNHNVMYWYQQKSSQAPKLLFHYYDKDFNNEADTPDNFQSRRPNTSFCFLDIRSPGLGDTAMYLCATSRASRTDTQYFGPGTRLTVL.

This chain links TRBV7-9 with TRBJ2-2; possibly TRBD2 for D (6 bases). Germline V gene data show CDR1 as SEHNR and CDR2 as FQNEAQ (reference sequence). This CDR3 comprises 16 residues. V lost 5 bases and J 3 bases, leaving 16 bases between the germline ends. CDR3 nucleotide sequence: TGTGCCAGCAGCGTTCGCGGGACTTTGGACACCGGGGAGCTGTTTTTT. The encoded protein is CASSVRGTLDTGELFF.

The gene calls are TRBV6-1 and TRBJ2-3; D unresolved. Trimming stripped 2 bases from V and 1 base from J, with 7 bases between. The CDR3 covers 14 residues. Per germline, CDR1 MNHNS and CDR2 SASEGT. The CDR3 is CASSEFRGTDTQYF. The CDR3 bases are TGTGCCAGCAGTGAATTTCGGGGCACAGATACGCAGTATTTT.